A single T cell receptor (beta chain) is shown here with its context. The data stem from a study of blood T cell repertoires in COVID-19. Across the study: Acute and convalescent COVID-19 specimens originated in the United States, Italy and Spain.

In the authors' workflow: It was from reference gene primer amplification that nucleated cell counts were estimated. Assay used: immunoSEQ multiplex PCR; TCRdb lists only in-frame clones, some missing. V and J calls and clone size follow that table, whereas D and trimming were derived from the DNA. The table has over 250,000 clones, about 87% seen once; the top ten hold approximately 5.3%. Study members were between roughly 18 and 100 years old and lived in 25 or so US regions. Participants' reported clinical history set cohort assignment. V lost 2 bases to trimming and J lost 1 base; unmatched junction nucleotides: 8. There are 17 residues in the CDR3. Germline V CDR1 and CDR2: MDHEN, SYDVKM.

The chain recombines TRBV28 with TRBJ1-3, with 7 bases identical to TRBD1. The clonotype comes from a woman in her thirties who had recovered from COVID-19. The source material was PBMCs or T cells enriched from blood (not recorded which). This CDR3 reads CASSLPGQARSGNTIYF. The CDR3 nucleotides read TGTGCCAGCAGTTTACCCGGACAGGCGAGATCTGGAAACACCATATATTTT.